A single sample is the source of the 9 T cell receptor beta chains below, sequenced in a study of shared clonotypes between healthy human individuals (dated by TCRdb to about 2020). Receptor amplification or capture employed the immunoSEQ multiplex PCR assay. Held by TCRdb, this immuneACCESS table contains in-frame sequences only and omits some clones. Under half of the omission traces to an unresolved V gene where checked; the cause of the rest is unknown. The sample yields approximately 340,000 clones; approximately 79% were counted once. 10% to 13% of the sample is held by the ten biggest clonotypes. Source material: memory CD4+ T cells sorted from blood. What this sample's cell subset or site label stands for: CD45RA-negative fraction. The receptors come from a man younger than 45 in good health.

The CDR3: CSVGGTSGTDTQYF. The DNA for the CDR3 is TGCAGCGTTGGGGGGACTAGCGGAACAGATACGCAGTATTTT. V usage is TRBV29-1 and J usage is TRBJ2-3; 11 positions match TRBD2. The CDR3 has 14 residues. Germline CDR1 reads SQVTM; CDR2 reads ANQGSEA. V trimming: 4 bases; J trimming: 3 bases; junction bases outside the gene matches: 3.

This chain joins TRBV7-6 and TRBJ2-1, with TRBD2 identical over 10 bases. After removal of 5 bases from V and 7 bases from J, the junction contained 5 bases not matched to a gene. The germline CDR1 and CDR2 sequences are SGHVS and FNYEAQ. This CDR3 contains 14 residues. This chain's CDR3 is CASSPLTSGNEQFF. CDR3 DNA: TGTGCCAGCAGCCCCCTGACTAGCGGGAATGAGCAGTTCTTC.

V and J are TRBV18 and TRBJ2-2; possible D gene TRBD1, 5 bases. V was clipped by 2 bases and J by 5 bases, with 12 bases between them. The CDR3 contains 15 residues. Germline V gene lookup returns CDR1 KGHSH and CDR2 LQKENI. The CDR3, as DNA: TGTGCCAGCTCACCATTTTCTACAGGTACCGGGGAGCTGTTTTTT. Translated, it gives CASSPFSTGTGELFF. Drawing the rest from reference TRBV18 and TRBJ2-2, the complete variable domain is NAGVMQNPRHLVRRRGQEARLRCSPMKGHSHVYWYRQLPEEGLKFMVYLQKENIIDESGMPKERFSAEFPKEGPSILRIQQVVRGDSAAYFCASSPFSTGTGELFFGEGSRLTVL.

The CDR3 coding sequence is TGTGCCAGCAGTGCCTCAGACATCCCAGGGAAGACCCAGTACTTC. It is translated as CASSASDIPGKTQYF. The genes are TRBV6-1 and TRBJ2-5; TRBD1 is a possible D gene (5 bases). V shed 4 bases and J shed 6 bases, with 18 bases lying between them. CDR1 and CDR2 (germline): MNHNS, SASEGT. The CDR3 consists of 15 residues.

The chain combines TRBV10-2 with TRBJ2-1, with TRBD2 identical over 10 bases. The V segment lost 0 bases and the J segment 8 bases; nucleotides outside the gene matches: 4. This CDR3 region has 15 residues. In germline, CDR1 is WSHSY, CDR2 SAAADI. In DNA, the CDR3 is TGCGCCAGCAGTGAGTCCTCTAGCGGGAGTCATGAGCAGTTCTTC. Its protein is CASSESSSGSHEQFF.

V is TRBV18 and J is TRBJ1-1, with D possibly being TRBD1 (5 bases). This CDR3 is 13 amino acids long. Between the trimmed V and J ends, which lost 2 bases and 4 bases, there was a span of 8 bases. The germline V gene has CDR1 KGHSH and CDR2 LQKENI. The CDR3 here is CASSPTTATEAFF. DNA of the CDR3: TGTGCCAGCTCACCAACGACAGCCACTGAAGCTTTCTTT.

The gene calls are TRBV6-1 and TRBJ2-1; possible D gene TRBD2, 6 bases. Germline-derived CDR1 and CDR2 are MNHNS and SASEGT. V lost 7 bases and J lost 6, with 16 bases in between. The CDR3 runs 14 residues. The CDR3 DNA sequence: TGTGCCAGCAAGACCGTACTAGCTAGCAATGAGCAGTTCTTC. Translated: CASKTVLASNEQFF.

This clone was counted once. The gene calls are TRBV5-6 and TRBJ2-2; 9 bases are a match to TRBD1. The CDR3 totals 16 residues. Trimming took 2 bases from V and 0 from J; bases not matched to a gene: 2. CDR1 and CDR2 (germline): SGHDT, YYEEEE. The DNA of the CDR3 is TGTGCCAGCAGCTTAGGGACAGGGCCGAACACCGGGGAGCTGTTTTTT. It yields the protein CASSLGTGPNTGELFF.

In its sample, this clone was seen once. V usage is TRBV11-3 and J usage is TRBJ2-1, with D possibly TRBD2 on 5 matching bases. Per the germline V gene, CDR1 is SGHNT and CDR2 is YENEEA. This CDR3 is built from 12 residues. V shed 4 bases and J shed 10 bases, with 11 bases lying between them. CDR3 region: CASSSTPGEQFF. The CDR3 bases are TGTGCCAGCAGCTCAACCCCGGGGGAGCAGTTCTTC.